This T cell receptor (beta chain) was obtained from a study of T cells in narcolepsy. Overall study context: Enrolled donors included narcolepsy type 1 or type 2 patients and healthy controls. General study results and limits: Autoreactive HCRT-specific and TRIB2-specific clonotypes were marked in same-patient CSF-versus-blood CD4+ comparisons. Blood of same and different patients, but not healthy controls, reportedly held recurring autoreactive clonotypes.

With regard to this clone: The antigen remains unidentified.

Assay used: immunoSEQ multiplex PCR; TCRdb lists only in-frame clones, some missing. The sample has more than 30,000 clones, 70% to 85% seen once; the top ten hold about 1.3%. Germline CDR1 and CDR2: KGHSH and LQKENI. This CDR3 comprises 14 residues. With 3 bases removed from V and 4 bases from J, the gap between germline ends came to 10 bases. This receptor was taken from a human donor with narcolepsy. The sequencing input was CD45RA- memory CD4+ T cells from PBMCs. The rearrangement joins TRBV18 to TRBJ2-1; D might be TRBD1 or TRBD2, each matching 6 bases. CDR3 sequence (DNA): TGTGCCAGCTCACCTACAGGGACTTACAATGAGCAGTTCTTC. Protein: CASSPTGTYNEQFF.